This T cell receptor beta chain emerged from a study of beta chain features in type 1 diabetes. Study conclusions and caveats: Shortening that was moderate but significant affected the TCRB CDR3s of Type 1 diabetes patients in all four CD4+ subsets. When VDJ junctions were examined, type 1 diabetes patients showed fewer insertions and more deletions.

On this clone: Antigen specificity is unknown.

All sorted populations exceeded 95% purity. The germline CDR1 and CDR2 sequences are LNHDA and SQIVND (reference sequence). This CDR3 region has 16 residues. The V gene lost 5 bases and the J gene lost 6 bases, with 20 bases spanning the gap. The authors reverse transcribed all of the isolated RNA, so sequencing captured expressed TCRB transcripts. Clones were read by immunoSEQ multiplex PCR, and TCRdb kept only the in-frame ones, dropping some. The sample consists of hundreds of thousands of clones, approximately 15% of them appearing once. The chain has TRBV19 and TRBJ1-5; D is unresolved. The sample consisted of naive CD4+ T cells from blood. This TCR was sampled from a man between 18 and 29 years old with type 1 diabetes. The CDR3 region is CASSLTRDPRSQPQHF. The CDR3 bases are TGTGCCAGTAGTCTCACCCGGGATCCTCGCAGTCAGCCCCAGCATTTT. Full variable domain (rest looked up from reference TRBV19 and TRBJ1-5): DGGITQSPKYLFRKEGQNVTLSCEQNLNHDAMYWYRQDPGQGLRLIYYSQIVNDFQKGDIAEGYSVSREKKESFPLTVTSAQKNPTAFYLCASSLTRDPRSQPQHFGDGTRLSIL.